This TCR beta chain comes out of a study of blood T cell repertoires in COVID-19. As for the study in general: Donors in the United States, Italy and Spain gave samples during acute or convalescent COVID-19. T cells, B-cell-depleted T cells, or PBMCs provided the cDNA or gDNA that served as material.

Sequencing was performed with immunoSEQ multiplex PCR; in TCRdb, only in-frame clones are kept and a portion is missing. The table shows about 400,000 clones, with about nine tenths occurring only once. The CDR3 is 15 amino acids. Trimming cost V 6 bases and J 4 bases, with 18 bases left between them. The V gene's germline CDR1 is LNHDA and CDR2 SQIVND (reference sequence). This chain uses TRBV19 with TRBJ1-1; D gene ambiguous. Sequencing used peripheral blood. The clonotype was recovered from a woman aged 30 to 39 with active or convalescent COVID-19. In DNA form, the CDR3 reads TGTGCCAGTAGCCCTATATGGACGGGGAGCACTGAAGCTTTCTTT. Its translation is CASSPIWTGSTEAFF.